This TCR beta chain comes out of a study of a mutant IDH1 vaccine in newly diagnosed glioma. Sequencing used immunoSEQ multiplex PCR; TCRdb keeps in-frame clones, though not all of them. The table has about 120,000 clones, roughly 90% seen once. Time point reported: week 11, during vaccination. Each dose of the vaccine consisted of 300 ug of mutant IDH1 20-mer peptide, with topical imiquimod. The CDR3 contains 13 residues. The germline V gene encodes CDR1 SGHAT and CDR2 FQDESV (reference sequence). The germline V and J ends were trimmed by 0 bases and 3 bases, with 3 bases remaining between them. As for this clone: The target antigen is unknown.

The chain has TRBV11-1 and TRBJ2-1; no clear D. The clonotype was recovered from a woman between 45 and 60 years old with glioma. The sample was PBMCs, taken from a glioma patient whose treatment included an IDH1 peptide vaccine. The CDR3 DNA follows: TGTGCCAGCAGCTTAGCTAGCTACAATGAGCAGTTCTTC. This codes for CASSLASYNEQFF.